Below are 23 T cell receptor beta chains sequenced from a single sample in a study of neurological immune-mediated disorders. MiXCR was run by TCRdb on the 5' RACE reads, yielding one entry per CDR3 protein. The table records about 74,000 distinct CDR3 sequences, less than 5.5% of them present only once. The specimen was PBMCs. These receptors were taken from a man aged 18 to 30 with multiple sclerosis.

Ten or more counts support this clonotype. This chain uses TRBV28 with TRBJ2-1; D could derive from TRBD1 or TRBD2 (6 bases each). V was cut by 5 bases and J by 6 bases, with 17 bases left in between. The CDR3 consists of 15 residues. Germline V lookup: CDR1 MDHEN, CDR2 SYDVKM. For the CDR3, the DNA is TGTGCCAGCAGTCGTTTGCGGACAGCGGGCAATGAGCAGTTCTTC. It codes for CASSRLRTAGNEQFF.

The rearrangement joins TRBV7-9 to TRBJ2-5; D unresolved. Trimming left V 5 bases short and J 5 bases short, with 12 bases between. The CDR3 has 13 residues. Germline CDR1 and CDR2: SEHNR and FQNEAQ (reference sequence). CDR3 amino acids: CASSNFNEETQYF. Here the CDR3 DNA reads TGTGCCAGCAGCAACTTCAATGAGGAGACCCAGTACTTC. The full variable domain, its missing parts supplied by reference TRBV7-9 and TRBJ2-5, is DTGVSQNPRHKITKRGQNVTFRCDPISEHNRLYWYRQTLGQGPEFLTYFQNEAQLEKSRLLSDRFSAERPKGSFSTLEIQRTEQGDSAMYLCASSNFNEETQYFGPGTRLLVL.

This clonotype came up many times. The genes are TRBV20-1 and TRBJ1-2; D gene unclear. Trimming stripped 4 bases from V and 3 bases from J, with 15 bases between. The CDR3 sequence is 14 residues long. CDR1 and CDR2 (germline): DFQATT, SNEGSKA (reference sequence). The CDR3: CSATLTGGHYGYTF. The CDR3 DNA is TGCAGTGCTACACTCACCGGCGGACACTATGGCTACACCTTC.

This clonotype was detected ten times or more. This chain links TRBV20-1 with TRBJ2-7, with a possible D match to TRBD2 (5 bases). Trimming took off 3 bases at V and 5 bases at J, with 17 bases between the two ends. This CDR3 has 14 amino acids. Germline lookup yields CDR1 DFQATT and CDR2 SNEGSKA (reference sequence). This CDR3 reads CSASEGSLDDEQYF. For the CDR3, the DNA is TGCAGTGCTAGCGAGGGCTCGTTAGATGACGAGCAGTACTTC.

This clonotype has a count of ten or more. The rearrangement joins TRBV24-1 to TRBJ2-1; 9 nucleotides match TRBD1. Germline CDR1 and CDR2: KGHDR and SFDVKD. The CDR3 contains 14 residues. V trimming: 7 bases; J trimming: 6 bases; junction bases outside the gene matches: 6. The chain's CDR3 is CATRRTGEGNEQFF. The CDR3 coding sequence is TGTGCCACCAGAAGGACAGGGGAAGGCAATGAGCAGTTCTTC.

At least ten counts were recorded for this clonotype. The V gene is TRBV29-1, the J gene TRBJ1-2; D gene uncertain. Between the trimmed V and J ends, which lost 5 bases and 5 bases, there was a span of 15 bases. The CDR3 is 13 amino acids. CDR1 and CDR2 from the germline V gene are SQVTM and ANQGSEA. CDR3 loop: CSVYKEMGYGYTF. CDR3 nucleotide sequence: TGCAGCGTTTATAAGGAGATGGGGTATGGCTACACCTTC.

This clonotype was found many times. The chain couples TRBV4-3 to TRBJ1-1; no reliable D call. V lost 0 bases, J lost 11 bases, and 13 bases lay in between. Germline CDR1 is LGHNA and CDR2 is YSLEER. The CDR3 totals 13 residues. CDR3: CASSQDTASKAFF. The CDR3 bases are TGCGCCAGCAGCCAAGATACCGCCTCCAAGGCTTTCTTT.

This clonotype was seen many times. V and J are TRBV5-1 and TRBJ1-6; D is possibly TRBD1 (5 bases). V lost 0 bases, J lost 6 bases, and 10 bases lay in between. Germline assignment: CDR1 SGHRS and CDR2 YFSETQ. The CDR3 has 15 residues. Here the CDR3 reads CASSLASGGNSPLHF. The CDR3 DNA reads TGCGCCAGCAGCTTGGCGAGCGGGGGTAATTCACCCCTCCACTTT.

This clonotype was seen a handful of times. Its ends do not fully match the called genes, so a read error is possible. The V call is TRBV7-2, the J call TRBJ1-5; the D gene is possibly TRBD1 (5 bases). The germline gives CDR1 SGHTA, CDR2 FQGNSA. CDR3 length equals 15 residues. The CDR3 nucleotides read TGTGCCAGCAGCTTAGGAGGCAGGGCTAGCCAGCCCCAGAATTTT. It is translated as CASSLGGRASQPQNF.

The chain couples TRBV18 to TRBJ1-1; 7 nucleotides line up with TRBD1. V lost 3 bases, J lost 5 bases, and 15 bases stayed unmatched. The CDR3 covers 17 residues. Germline CDR1 KGHSH, CDR2 LQKENI. CDR3 in DNA: TGTGCCAGCTCACCTGGGCCAGGGGGTTTTGTAAGGACTGAAGCTTTCTTT. Protein: CASSPGPGGFVRTEAFF.

This clonotype was counted ten times or more. This CDR3 reads CASSKRVREGTEAFF. The CDR3 nucleotides are TGTGCCAGCAGCAAAAGGGTCAGGGAGGGCACTGAAGCTTTCTTT. The chain uses TRBV7-2 and TRBJ1-1; possible D gene TRBD1, 5 bases. CDR1 is SGHTA, CDR2 FQGNSA, per germline. CDR3 length: 15 residues. Trimming removed 5 bases at V and 4 bases at J, with 17 bases between.

This clonotype has a count of ten or more. J is TRBJ2-3 and V is TRBV12-3 or TRBV12-4, with unresolved D. The CDR3 extends over 13 amino acids. The germline V and J ends were trimmed by 7 bases and 2 bases, with 10 bases remaining between them. DNA of the CDR3: TGTGCCAGCAAAACTGTTTCCACAGATACGCAGTATTTT. Protein sequence: CASKTVSTDTQYF.

This clonotype was seen ten or more times. J is TRBJ2-7 and V is TRBV7-8, with 7 bases aligning to TRBD2. V trimming: 5 bases; J trimming: 3 bases; junction bases outside the gene matches: 4. Per germline, CDR1 SGHVS and CDR2 FQNEAQ. The CDR3 is made up of 13 amino acids. CDR3 nucleotide sequence: TGTGCCAGCAGCACAGGACTAGTCTACGAGCAGTACTTC. Translating it yields CASSTGLVYEQYF.

This clonotype was seen at least ten times. V is TRBV20-1 and J is TRBJ2-3, with D possibly being TRBD1 (6 bases). The CDR3 has 13 residues. Germline assignment: CDR1 DFQATT and CDR2 SNEGSKA (reference sequence). V was shortened by 3 bases and J by 7 bases, with 14 bases between the two germline ends. The CDR3 sequence: CSARSQGLNTQYF. As DNA, the CDR3 is TGCAGTGCTAGGAGTCAGGGGCTTAATACGCAGTATTTT.

About this clonotype itself: Being one base from a much bigger clone, this may be a read error. The chain links TRBV20-1 to TRBJ2-4; 8 bases match TRBD2. The CDR3 consists of 14 residues. Germline CDR1 reads DFQATT; CDR2 reads SNEGSKA (reference sequence). CDR3 region: CSASGGGIKKIQYF. CDR3 DNA sequence: TGCAGTGCTAGTGGCGGGGGGATCAAAAAAATTCAGTACTTC.

This clonotype was seen at least ten times. V is TRBV3-1 and J is TRBJ2-3; the match to TRBD2 covers 7 bases. Germline loops: CDR1 LGHDT, CDR2 YNNKEL (reference sequence). Unmatched junction bases numbered 5, after V lost 3 bases and J lost 2 bases. The CDR3 sequence is 15 residues long. The CDR3 reads CASSQTSSHTDTQYF. The DNA of the CDR3 is TGTGCCAGCAGCCAGACTAGCTCACACACAGATACGCAGTATTTT.

This clonotype was detected many times. The V call is TRBV7-2, the J call TRBJ2-7; D perhaps matches TRBD2 (5 bases). This CDR3 comprises 13 residues. The germline V gene has CDR1 SGHTA and CDR2 FQGNSA. V was pared by 5 bases and J by 8 bases, with 16 bases between. The CDR3, as DNA: TGTGCCAGCAGCCCGGGAACTACGCTTCAGCAGTACTTC. Residues: CASSPGTTLQQYF. The whole variable domain, filled in from reference TRBV7-2 and TRBJ2-7, reads GAGVSQSPSNKVTEKGKDVELRCDPISGHTALYWYRQSLGQGLEFLIYFQGNSAPDKSGLPSDRFSAERTGGSVSTLTIQRTQQEDSAVYLCASSPGTTLQQYFGPGTRLTVT.

V is TRBV29-1 and J is TRBJ2-4; TRBD2 matches 16 bases. CDR1 SQVTM and CDR2 ANQGSEA come from the germline V gene. This CDR3 spans 20 amino acids. V lost 6 bases to trimming and J lost 1 base; unmatched junction nucleotides: 15. The chain's CDR3 is CSVRDRGLAGGPAAKNIQYF. DNA of the CDR3: TGCAGCGTCCGGGACAGGGGACTAGCGGGAGGGCCGGCGGCCAAAAACATTCAGTACTTC.

This clonotype was picked up many times. CDR3 in DNA: TGCGCCAGCAGCTCACCTAAGGGGACCGAAAACACTGAAGCTTTCTTT. Translated: CASSSPKGTENTEAFF. The V gene is TRBV5-1, the J gene TRBJ1-1; tentatively, D is TRBD1 (5 bases). Germline CDR1 and CDR2: SGHRS and YFSETQ. The V gene lost 3 bases and the J gene lost 2 bases, with 17 bases spanning the gap. The CDR3 is 16 amino acids.

In this sample, this clonotype turned up many times. Compared with germline, one end of the junction differs, possibly owing to a read error. The chain is built from TRBV7-7 and TRBJ2-1, with a weak D call TRBD2 (5 bases). The germline CDR1 and CDR2 sequences are SSHAT and FNYEAQ (reference sequence). CDR3 length: 14 amino acids. This CDR3 reads CASSPSRVGNEQFF. CDR3 in DNA: TGTGCTAGCAGCCCCTCGAGGGTGGGCAATGAGCAGTTCTTC.

This clonotype was recorded many times. The gene calls are TRBV12-3 or TRBV12-4 and TRBJ2-5; the D is unclear. V shed 7 bases and J shed 1 base, with 10 bases lying between them. The length of the CDR3 is 13 residues. The CDR3 loop is CASNQASQETQYF. In DNA form, the CDR3 reads TGTGCCAGCAATCAAGCTAGCCAAGAGACCCAGTACTTC.

This clonotype was counted a few times. Germline is not matched at one junction end, which may reflect a read error. The rearrangement uses TRBV7-2 and TRBJ1-6; 7 bases align to TRBD1. The CDR3 extends over 15 amino acids. CDR1 SGHTA and CDR2 FQGNSA come from the germline V gene. CDR3 sequence (DNA): TGTGCCAGCAGCTCAGCCGGGACAGTTAATTCACCCCTCAACTTT. Amino acid sequence: CASSSAGTVNSPLNF.

V usage is TRBV6-1 and J usage is TRBJ1-1, with D unclear. The germline V gene has CDR1 MNHNS and CDR2 SASEGT. The CDR3 runs to 16 residues. The V end was cut by 1 base, the J end by 1 base, with 13 bases between. The CDR3 protein is CASSEEQALKNTEAFF. The DNA of the CDR3 is TGTGCCAGCAGTGAAGAGCAGGCCCTTAAGAACACTGAAGCTTTCTTT.